These 30 T cell receptor beta chains were sequenced from one sample in a study of blood T cell repertoires in COVID-19. Assay: immunoSEQ multiplex PCR; the TCRdb copy retains only in-frame clones and omits some. The sample shows roughly 90,000 clones, 86% of them seen only once. Sample: peripheral blood. These TCRs come from a human donor in a cohort sampled during active COVID-19.

This chain uses TRBV11-3 with TRBJ2-3, with a weak D call TRBD2 (5 bases). CDR1 and CDR2 from the germline V gene are SGHNT and YENEEA. Trimming pared 0 bases from V and 6 bases from J, leaving 13 bases between. There are 15 residues in the CDR3. CDR3 nucleotides: TGTGCCAGCAGCTTAGAGGGAAATAGGGAGGATACGCAGTATTTT. This translates into CASSLEGNREDTQYF.

This chain connects TRBV7-8 to TRBJ2-7, with D tentatively TRBD1 (6 bases). From germline, CDR1 is SGHVS and CDR2 FQNEAQ. The ends were cut back, 5 bases at V and 1 base at J, with 18 bases in the middle. The CDR3 length is 16 residues. The CDR3 protein is CASSPRGGIPSYEQYF. In DNA, the CDR3 is TGTGCCAGCAGCCCCAGGGGCGGCATTCCATCCTACGAGCAGTACTTC.

This clone was observed a single time. This chain uses TRBV3-1 (or the pseudogene TRBV3-2) with TRBJ1-2; 9 nucleotides agree with TRBD1. There are 16 residues in the CDR3. The germline V gene has CDR1 LGHDT and CDR2 YNNKEL (reference sequence). V was pared by 4 bases and J by 8 bases, with 14 bases of the junction left unmatched. Here the CDR3 DNA reads TGTGCCAGCAGCCCGAACTATGGACAGGGGTTGAGCGGCTACACCTTC. Amino acids: CASSPNYGQGLSGYTF.

The chain is built from TRBV3-1 (or the pseudogene TRBV3-2) and TRBJ2-1; D unclear. Germline V gene sequence: CDR1 LGHDT, CDR2 YNNKEL (reference sequence). Between the trimmed V and J ends, which lost 4 bases and 9 bases, there was a span of 16 bases. This CDR3 is 14 amino acids long. CDR3 residues: CASSPRRGLGEQFF. The CDR3 bases are TGTGCCAGCAGCCCCCGCCGTGGGCTCGGTGAGCAGTTCTTC.

The chain employs TRBV28 and TRBJ2-7; D gene unclear. In germline, CDR1 is MDHEN, CDR2 SYDVKM. The CDR3 consists of 13 residues. V lost 3 bases and J lost 6, with 12 bases in between. The CDR3 sequence is CASSFPEESEQYF. The CDR3 region has the DNA TGTGCCAGCAGTTTTCCTGAGGAGTCCGAGCAGTACTTC.

The V and J genes are TRBV30 and TRBJ2-5; tentatively, D is TRBD2 (7 bases). The V gene's germline CDR1 is GTSNPN and CDR2 SVGIG (reference sequence). Trimming removed 4 bases at V and 4 bases at J, with 13 bases between. CDR3 length: 13 residues. The CDR3 region is CAWKVGGAETQYF. As DNA, the CDR3 is TGTGCCTGGAAAGTTGGGGGGGCAGAGACCCAGTACTTC.

This chain uses TRBV3-1 (or the pseudogene TRBV3-2) with TRBJ1-5, with unresolved D. Germline V lookup: CDR1 LGHDT, CDR2 YNNKEL (reference sequence). The CDR3 is made up of 18 amino acids. V lost 0 bases and J 7 bases, leaving 22 bases between the germline ends. CDR3 in amino acids: CASSQDDGGNRERQPQHF. The CDR3 nucleotides read TGTGCCAGCAGCCAAGATGACGGCGGGAACAGAGAGAGACAGCCCCAGCATTTT.

V usage is TRBV29-1 and J usage is TRBJ2-7; 7 bases agree with TRBD1. Germline CDR1 and CDR2: SQVTM and ANQGSEA. Germline trimming cut 0 bases from V and 3 bases from J; bases unmatched to any gene: 11. The CDR3 sequence is 16 residues long. The CDR3 nucleotides read TGCAGCGTTGAAGAAGAGGGGGCAGGGAAGGGCTACGAGCAGTACTTC. Its protein is CSVEEEGAGKGYEQYF.

The chain carries TRBV6-6 and TRBJ1-2, with D unresolved. The CDR3 runs to 13 residues. Per the germline V gene, CDR1 is MNHNY and CDR2 is SVGAGI (reference sequence). The V end lost 2 bases, the J end lost 4 bases, and 8 bases lay between the germline ends. The CDR3 here is CASSYGRIYGYTF. For the CDR3, the DNA is TGTGCCAGCAGTTACGGCAGGATCTATGGCTACACCTTC.

V is TRBV7-2 and J is TRBJ1-5; no clear D gene. V was pared by 0 bases and J by 9 bases, with 9 bases between. There are 13 residues in the CDR3. The V gene's germline CDR1 is SGHTA and CDR2 FQGNSA. The CDR3: CASSLAGPGPQHF. The CDR3 bases are TGTGCCAGCAGCTTAGCCGGCCCGGGGCCCCAGCATTTT.

The chain joins TRBV7-2 to TRBJ1-3; D uncertain. Germline CDR1 reads SGHTA; CDR2 reads FQGNSA. The CDR3 length is 14 residues. Trimming took 4 bases from V and 0 from J, leaving 7 bases between them. CDR3: CASSSGGSGNTIYF. CDR3 DNA sequence: TGTGCCAGCAGCTCCGGCGGCTCTGGAAACACCATATATTTT.

The J gene is TRBJ2-1, the V gene TRBV7-7, with TRBD1 matching 7 bases. The germline CDR1 and CDR2 sequences are SSHAT and FNYEAQ (reference sequence). This CDR3 has 16 amino acids. The V segment lost 5 bases and the J segment 0 bases; nucleotides outside the gene matches: 7. In nucleotides, the CDR3 is TGTGCCAGCAGCACCGGACAGGACGCCTCCTACAATGAGCAGTTCTTC. Its translation: CASSTGQDASYNEQFF.

This clone has just one count. The V and J genes are TRBV25-1 and TRBJ2-7; possible D gene TRBD2, 6 bases. Germline V gives CDR1 MGHDK, CDR2 SYGVNS. This CDR3 spans 13 amino acids. Trimming took off 2 bases at V and 2 bases at J, with 7 bases between the two ends. In DNA form, the CDR3 reads TGTGCCAGCAGTGAAGCGGGAACCTACGAGCAGTACTTC. Its translation is CASSEAGTYEQYF.

The chain has TRBV3-1 (or the pseudogene TRBV3-2) and TRBJ2-3, with TRBD2 matching 9 bases. Germline V gene lookup returns CDR1 LGHDT and CDR2 YNNKEL (reference sequence). There are 18 residues in the CDR3. V trimming: 0 bases; J trimming: 5 bases; junction bases outside the gene matches: 12. The CDR3 reads CASSQERLGGGALDTQYF. CDR3 sequence (DNA): TGTGCCAGCAGCCAAGAACGCCTTGGCGGGGGGGCCTTAGATACGCAGTATTTT.

V is TRBV18 and J is TRBJ2-1; a possible D gene is TRBD1 (5 bases). The CDR3 extends over 14 amino acids. The V end was cut by 3 bases, the J end by 2 bases, with 8 bases between. The germline gives CDR1 KGHSH, CDR2 LQKENI. In DNA, the CDR3 is TGTGCCAGCTCACCGCCAGGGACCTACAATGAGCAGTTCTTC. Its protein product is CASSPPGTYNEQFF. The full variable domain, with the rest looked up from reference TRBV18 and TRBJ2-1, is NAGVMQNPRHLVRRRGQEARLRCSPMKGHSHVYWYRQLPEEGLKFMVYLQKENIIDESGMPKERFSAEFPKEGPSILRIQQVVRGDSAAYFCASSPPGTYNEQFFGPGTRLTVL.

The chain couples TRBV19 to TRBJ2-7; weak D call: TRBD1 (5 bases). CDR3 length equals 13 residues. V was pared by 2 bases and J by 3 bases, with 8 bases between. Germline V CDR1 and CDR2: LNHDA, SQIVND (reference sequence). The CDR3 nucleotides are TGTGCCAGTAGTATAAGGGGATACTACGAGCAGTACTTC. Amino acids: CASSIRGYYEQYF. The variable domain in full, with the rest retrieved from reference TRBV19 and TRBJ2-7, is DGGITQSPKYLFRKEGQNVTLSCEQNLNHDAMYWYRQDPGQGLRLIYYSQIVNDFQKGDIAEGYSVSREKKESFPLTVTSAQKNPTAFYLCASSIRGYYEQYFGPGTRLTVT.

The chain links TRBV28 to TRBJ2-3, with 9 bases matching TRBD2. Germline CDR1 reads MDHEN; CDR2 reads SYDVKM. The CDR3 has 16 residues. V was pared by 4 bases and J by 6 bases, with 11 bases of the junction left unmatched. The CDR3 DNA reads TGTGCCAGCAGTTCCATCCCTAGCGGGAAGGTGGATACGCAGTATTTT. Translated, it gives CASSSIPSGKVDTQYF.

The chain employs TRBV28 and TRBJ1-4, with TRBD1 as a possible D gene (6 bases). The CDR3 length is 14 residues. The germline V gene has CDR1 MDHEN and CDR2 SYDVKM. V lost 6 bases and J 8 bases, leaving 16 bases between the germline ends. The CDR3 here is CASRIGGAQEKLFF. CDR3 nucleotide sequence: TGTGCCAGCAGGATAGGGGGGGCGCAGGAAAAACTGTTTTTT.

CDR3 DNA sequence: TGTGCCAGCAGCCCAGCACGGGATTATGGCTACACCTTC. It specifies CASSPARDYGYTF. The genes are TRBV28 and TRBJ1-2; D is unclear. The ends were cut back, 6 bases at V and 5 bases at J, with 13 bases in the middle. The germline V gene encodes CDR1 MDHEN and CDR2 SYDVKM. This CDR3 is built from 13 residues.

The chain uses TRBV7-2 and TRBJ1-6; perhaps TRBD1 as D (5 bases). Germline V CDR1 and CDR2: SGHTA, FQGNSA. The V gene lost 5 bases and the J gene lost 9 bases, with 17 bases spanning the gap. CDR3 length: 15 residues. The CDR3 DNA reads TGTGCCAGCAGCCCGGGGGGGGGTTCTAGTTCACCCCTCCACTTT. Translated: CASSPGGGSSSPLHF.

The V call is TRBV10-2, the J call TRBJ2-2; 8 positions match TRBD1. The CDR3 is made up of 16 amino acids. J gave up 2 bases and V 8 bases, and 10 bases lay outside the gene matches. Looked up from germline, CDR1 is WSHSY and CDR2 is SAAADI. The CDR3 DNA is TGCGCCAGCCAAACCGGGACAGGTCAAAACACCGGGGAGCTGTTTTTT. This encodes CASQTGTGQNTGELFF.

In its sample, this clone was seen once. The chain couples TRBV19 to TRBJ2-5, with 9 bases lining up with TRBD2. The ends lost 7 bases at V and 0 bases at J; junction bases unmatched: 18. This CDR3 is 19 amino acids long. Germline lookup yields CDR1 LNHDA and CDR2 SQIVND (reference sequence). This CDR3 reads CASIPPFERGVWYQETQYF. As DNA, the CDR3 is TGTGCCAGTATCCCCCCTTTCGAGCGGGGGGTTTGGTACCAAGAGACCCAGTACTTC.

V gene TRBV5-1 combines with J gene TRBJ2-7, with 16 bases that match TRBD2. This CDR3 is 17 amino acids long. V shed 0 bases and J 2 bases; nucleotides not matched to a gene: 2. Germline CDR1 is SGHRS and CDR2 is YFSETQ. The CDR3 DNA follows: TGCGCCAGCAGCTTGGGTGGGACTAGCGGGGGGGCCTACGAGCAGTACTTC. Protein sequence: CASSLGGTSGGAYEQYF. Variable domain in full (rest from reference TRBV5-1 and TRBJ2-7): KAGVTQTPRYLIKTRGQQVTLSCSPISGHRSVSWYQQTPGQGLQFLFEYFSETQRNKGNFPGRFSGRQFSNSRSEMNVSTLELGDSALYLCASSLGGTSGGAYEQYFGPGTRLTVT.

This clone has a single count. The rearrangement joins TRBV6-5 to TRBJ2-7; 7 bases are shared with TRBD1. CDR3 size: 15 residues. Trimming cost V 2 bases and J 5 bases; bases outside gene matches: 9. Germline values: CDR1 MNHEY, CDR2 SVGAGI. The CDR3 sequence: CASSYPDRERDEQYF. CDR3 in DNA: TGTGCCAGCAGTTACCCCGACAGGGAAAGAGACGAGCAGTACTTC.

This clone was seen only once. The chain carries TRBV18 and TRBJ2-1; 8 nucleotides agree with TRBD2. With 5 bases clipped from V and 1 base from J, the junction kept 10 bases outside the gene matches. This CDR3 contains 17 residues. CDR1 is KGHSH and CDR2 is LQKENI in the germline V gene. CDR3 region: CASSGMTSAGSYNEQFF. The CDR3 region has the DNA TGTGCCAGCTCAGGAATGACTAGCGCCGGGTCCTACAATGAGCAGTTCTTC.

The V gene is TRBV7-2, the J gene TRBJ2-1; maybe TRBD1 (5 bases). CDR1 is SGHTA and CDR2 is FQGNSA in the germline V gene. The V end was cut by 3 bases, the J end by 8 bases, with 17 bases between. CDR3 size: 15 residues. The DNA of the CDR3 is TGTGCCAGCAGCTTTAGGACACCCCTGTTGGATGAGCAGTTCTTC. It codes for CASSFRTPLLDEQFF.

This clone has only a few counts. This chain joins TRBV7-2 and TRBJ2-7; 8 bases are shared with TRBD2. The CDR3 runs to 15 residues. Germline lookup yields CDR1 SGHTA and CDR2 FQGNSA. V shed 5 bases and J 3 bases; nucleotides not matched to a gene: 9. CDR3 in amino acids: CASSPAETSVYEQYF. For the CDR3, the DNA is TGTGCCAGCAGCCCCGCGGAGACTAGCGTCTACGAGCAGTACTTC.

V is TRBV9 and J is TRBJ2-3; 7 bases are a match to TRBD2. CDR3 length: 14 amino acids. V dropped 4 bases and J dropped 2; count of bases not matched to a gene: 4. The germline V gene has CDR1 SGDLS and CDR2 YYNGEE. The CDR3 sequence: CASSLGGDTDTQYF. CDR3 DNA: TGTGCCAGCAGCTTGGGGGGGGACACAGATACGCAGTATTTT.

This clone was seen just once. This chain uses TRBV28 with TRBJ1-2, with D tentatively TRBD1 (6 bases). The CDR3 covers 17 residues. V dropped 6 bases and J dropped 4 bases, with 24 bases sitting between them. Germline CDR1 MDHEN, CDR2 SYDVKM. The CDR3 DNA sequence: TGTGCCAGCAGCATGCCGGATTTAACAGGGAGGGCCTATGGCTACACCTTC. This codes for CASSMPDLTGRAYGYTF.

The chain couples TRBV7-9 to TRBJ2-3; tentative D call: TRBD2 (6 bases). The CDR3 loop spans 13 amino acids. Germline loops: CDR1 SEHNR, CDR2 FQNEAQ (reference sequence). Trimming shortened V by 3 bases and J by 4 bases, and 8 bases separated the two germline ends. The CDR3 DNA sequence: TGTGCCAGCAGCTTGTCGGGAGCAGATACGCAGTATTTT. It is translated as CASSLSGADTQYF.